This passage covers 10 T cell receptor beta chains from one sample sequenced in a study of CD8 T cells in ankylosing spondylitis. MiXCR, applied by TCRdb to the 5' RACE reads, yields one record per CDR3 protein. The sample comprises approximately 45,000 distinct CDR3 sequences, 8% to 13% of which are singletons, and about 1.4% rests with the top ten. Source material: blood, either unsorted or a sorted T cell fraction (not recorded which). All receptors come from a male donor with ankylosing spondylitis or in good health (not recorded which).

This clonotype was seen ten or more times. This chain uses TRBV20-1 with TRBJ2-7; D is unresolved. V shed 0 bases and J shed 7 bases, with 19 bases lying between them. CDR1 DFQATT and CDR2 SNEGSKA come from the germline V gene (reference sequence). CDR3 size: 15 residues. The CDR3 DNA follows: TGCAGTGCTAGAGATGGTGTAAGCGCCAACTCAGAGCAGTACTTC. Amino acid sequence: CSARDGVSANSEQYF.

At least ten counts were recorded for this clonotype. The chain carries TRBV5-1 and TRBJ1-5; 9 bases line up with TRBD1. Germline V gene sequence: CDR1 SGHRS, CDR2 YFSETQ. There are 15 residues in the CDR3. V trimming: 4 bases; J trimming: 6 bases; junction bases outside the gene matches: 8. The CDR3 protein is CASSPGQGGTQPQHF. As DNA, the CDR3 is TGCGCCAGCAGCCCGGGACAGGGAGGGACTCAGCCCCAGCATTTT.

This rearrangement joins TRBV20-1 to TRBJ2-2, with 9 bases lining up with TRBD1. Germline V gene sequence: CDR1 DFQATT, CDR2 SNEGSKA (reference sequence). The junction had 7 bases not matched to a gene; V was cut back by 6 bases and J by 2 bases. The CDR3 length is 15 residues. The CDR3 reads CSAEYRGRNTGELFF. The DNA of the CDR3 is TGCAGTGCGGAATACAGGGGGCGCAACACCGGGGAGCTGTTTTTT.

Only a few counts were recorded for this clonotype. The chain uses TRBV28 and TRBJ1-1; TRBD1 might be the D (5 bases). The CDR3 has 15 residues. Germline loops: CDR1 MDHEN, CDR2 SYDVKM. The V and J ends lost 10 bases and 0 bases respectively, with 18 bases between them. Written as DNA, the CDR3 is TGTGCCACCTCCTGGGGGACGGCCATGAACACTGAAGCTTTCTTT. Translation: CATSWGTAMNTEAFF.

This clonotype was observed many times. The genes are TRBV11-2 and TRBJ1-2; D remains unclear. V shed 4 bases and J shed 2 bases, with 2 bases lying between them. There are 11 residues in the CDR3. Germline V lookup: CDR1 SGHAT, CDR2 FQNNGV. CDR3: CASSSNYGYTF. The DNA for the CDR3 is TGTGCCAGCAGCTCCAACTATGGCTACACCTTC. The complete variable domain, with remaining parts taken from reference TRBV11-2 and TRBJ1-2, reads EAGVAQSPRYKIIEKRQSVAFWCNPISGHATLYWYQQILGQGPKLLIQFQNNGVVDDSQLPKDRFSAERLKGVDSTLKIQPAKLEDSAVYLCASSSNYGYTFGSGTRLTVV.

This clonotype was seen ten or more times. This chain joins TRBV21-1 and TRBJ2-2; TRBD1 was called by the table and not checked on the DNA. TRBV21-1 counts as a pseudogene. The CDR3 is 16 residues long. DNA for the CDR3: TGTGCCAGCAGCAAAGGGACAGGACAGAACACCGGGGAGCTGTTTTTT. Translating gives CASSKGTGQNTGELFF.

This chain connects TRBV7-8 to TRBJ2-7; TRBD2 is a possible D gene (5 bases). The germline V gene encodes CDR1 SGHVS and CDR2 FQNEAQ. Trimming removed 1 base at V and 7 bases at J, with 8 bases between. This CDR3 region has 12 residues. CDR3 sequence: CASSLGGREQYF. CDR3 in DNA: TGTGCCAGCAGCTTAGGAGGGCGAGAGCAGTACTTC.

The chain joins TRBV12-3 or TRBV12-4 to TRBJ2-5; possibly TRBD1 for D (5 bases). This CDR3 spans 14 amino acids. V lost 6 bases and J 0 bases, leaving 11 bases between the germline ends. The CDR3 sequence: CASRVGANQETQYF. Written as DNA, the CDR3 is TGTGCCAGCAGGGTAGGGGCCAACCAAGAGACCCAGTACTTC.

The sample holds many counts of this clonotype. The genes are TRBV29-1 and TRBJ1-5; TRBD1 is a possible D gene (5 bases). There are 12 residues in the CDR3. Germline loops: CDR1 SQVTM, CDR2 ANQGSEA. Trimming pared 6 bases from V and 3 bases from J, leaving 9 bases between. CDR3 protein: CSVGAYNQPQHF. In DNA form, the CDR3 reads TGCAGCGTCGGGGCCTACAATCAGCCCCAGCATTTT.

V usage is TRBV6-2 or TRBV6-3 and J usage is TRBJ2-5, with D hard to call. Trimming took 2 bases from V and 1 from J, leaving 2 bases between them. The CDR3 length is 12 residues. Germline-derived CDR1 and CDR2 are MNHEY and SVGEGT. CDR3 nucleotide sequence: TGTGCCAGCAGTTACGCCCAAGAGACCCAGTACTTC. Protein: CASSYAQETQYF.